This is a list of T cell receptor beta chains from one sample in a study of blood T cell repertoires in COVID-19. TCRdb's copy holds only in-frame clones and misses some; the assay was immunoSEQ multiplex PCR. The sample shows tens of thousands of clones, about four fifths of them seen only once. Sequencing input: peripheral blood. These receptors all come from a man aged 50-59 years with active or convalescent COVID-19. The CDR3 runs from the conserved cysteine through the conserved F or W. A D gene is named only where the DNA matches it firmly. A row's size may be missing; if present it is once, few, many or a size class.

clone_size	j_call	v_call	d_call	cdr3_nt	cdr3_aa
NA	TRBJ2-7	TRBV2	NA	TGTGCCAGCAGCGGCAAGGGACACCTAACCTTCTCCTACGAGCAGTACTTC	CASSGKGHLTFSYEQYF
NA	TRBJ2-7	TRBV4-2	TRBD1	TGTGCCAGCAGCCAAGGGGACAGCTCCTACGAGCAGTACTTC	CASSQGDSSYEQYF
NA	TRBJ1-1	TRBV9	NA	TGTGCCAGCAGCGTAGTAGGGCGGGTAACTGAAGCTTTCTTT	CASSVVGRVTEAFF
once	TRBJ1-2	TRBV6-2/TRBV6-3	TRBD1	TGTGCCAGCAGCCACAGGGGGCCAGACCCCTACACCTTC	CASSHRGPDPYTF
few	TRBJ2-7	TRBV12-3/TRBV12-4	NA	TGTGCCAGCAGTTCAGGGACATTTTACGAGCAGTACTTC	CASSSGTFYEQYF
medium-sized	TRBJ2-5	TRBV2	NA	TGTGCCAGCAGTGAATATAAAGAGACCCAGTACTTC	CASSEYKETQYF
once	TRBJ1-5	TRBV10-3	NA	TGTGCCATCAGTGAGTCGGCGGGTTTGGGAAATCAGCCCCAGCATTTT	CAISESAGLGNQPQHF
NA	TRBJ2-1	TRBV4-1	TRBD2	TGCGCCAGCAGCCAGGGCGAGCGGGGCAATGAGCAGTTCTTC	CASSQGERGNEQFF
NA	TRBJ2-7	TRBV5-5	TRBD2	TGTGCCAGCAGCTTGGGGCTAGCGGGGGCCCTCTTACTTTACGAGCAGTACTTC	CASSLGLAGALLLYEQYF
NA	TRBJ1-6	TRBV10-2	NA	TGCGCCAGCAGCCCCCAAGGGGGTTCACCCCTCCACTTT	CASSPQGGSPLHF
NA	TRBJ1-4	TRBV2	NA	TGTGCCAGCAGCGAAGGGTTGAGGATCCGAAAACTGTTTTTT	CASSEGLRIRKLFF
NA	TRBJ1-2	TRBV4-1	TRBD1	TGCGCCAGCAGCGTTCAGGGGGCAGCTAACTATGGCTACACCTTC	CASSVQGAANYGYTF